This entry lists 21 T cell receptor beta chains sequenced from one sample in a study of T-cell memory formation after mild COVID-19. TCRdb recomputed calls from the 5' RACE reads with MiXCR, one row per CDR3 protein. The sample yields 470,000 or so distinct CDR3 sequences, 20% to 30% seen once. The sequenced sample was PBMCs or a T cell subset sorted from them (not recorded which). The source of these receptors is an adult woman who had mild COVID-19 (a few samples of this study predate the infection). Cell type and time point are not known.

This chain uses TRBV9 with TRBJ2-2; 14 bases fit TRBD2. Germline V lookup: CDR1 SGDLS, CDR2 YYNGEE. Losses at the gene ends were 0 bases for V and 3 bases for J; bases not matched to a gene: 13. The CDR3 covers 21 residues. The CDR3 sequence: CASSVDLVGTSGRKHTGELFF. In DNA, the CDR3 is TGTGCCAGCAGCGTAGACCTGGTCGGGACTAGCGGGAGAAAACACACCGGGGAGCTGTTTTTT.

This clonotype was seen only a few times. This sequence joins TRBV19 and TRBJ2-1; tentatively, D is TRBD2 (7 bases). This CDR3 is built from 14 residues. V lost 4 bases and J 4 bases, leaving 11 bases between the germline ends. From germline, CDR1 is LNHDA and CDR2 SQIVND (reference sequence). The CDR3 DNA is TGTGCCAGTAGTAGAGGGGGACTATACAATGAGCAGTTCTTC. Translated: CASSRGGLYNEQFF.

There are a few counts of this clonotype. The chain has TRBV7-3 and TRBJ2-6; D is perhaps TRBD1 (6 bases). There are 18 residues in the CDR3. Deletions cut 5 bases from V and 2 bases from J, with 19 bases between. The germline gives CDR1 SGHTA, CDR2 FQGTGA. CDR3 DNA sequence: TGTGCCAGCAGCCTCTTCGCCAGGGCAGGGGCTGGGGCCAACGTCCTGACTTTC. Amino acids: CASSLFARAGAGANVLTF. The variable domain in full, completed from reference TRBV7-3 and TRBJ2-6, reads GAGVSQTPSNKVTEKGKYVELRCDPISGHTALYWYRQSLGQGPEFLIYFQGTGAADDSGLPNDRFFAVRPEGSVSTLKIQRTERGDSAVYLCASSLFARAGAGANVLTFGAGSRLTVL.

The sample holds a few counts of this clonotype. This sequence joins TRBV18 and TRBJ1-5; D gene ambiguous. The V gene lost 3 bases and the J gene lost 3 bases, with 9 bases spanning the gap. The CDR3 consists of 14 residues. Germline CDR1 and CDR2: KGHSH and LQKENI. The CDR3 is CASSPGMNNQPQHF. For the CDR3, the DNA is TGTGCCAGCTCACCGGGGATGAACAATCAGCCCCAGCATTTT.

The chain employs TRBV4-1 and TRBJ2-6, with D unresolved. Germline CDR1 is MGHRA and CDR2 is YSYEKL. The CDR3 sequence is 18 residues long. V dropped 3 bases and J dropped 0 bases, with 15 bases sitting between them. The CDR3 DNA reads as TGCGCCAGCAGCCACCCCGGCAGTTCCCCCTCTGGGGCCAACGTCCTGACTTTC. This sequence encodes CASSHPGSSPSGANVLTF.

This clonotype was observed a handful of times. This chain joins TRBV29-1 and TRBJ2-1; 8 nucleotides align to TRBD2. The CDR3 extends over 13 amino acids. V was pared by 6 bases and J by 8 bases, with 9 bases of the junction left unmatched. Germline V CDR1 and CDR2: SQVTM, ANQGSEA. Written as DNA, the CDR3 is TGCAGCGTCCCGAGCGGGAGTGGAGATGAGCAGTTCTTC. Translated: CSVPSGSGDEQFF.

This clonotype was recorded a few times. This chain uses TRBV7-2 with TRBJ1-1, with D tentatively TRBD1 (5 bases). The CDR3 covers 15 residues. The ends were cut back, 1 base at V and 0 bases at J, with 9 bases in the middle. The germline V gene encodes CDR1 SGHTA and CDR2 FQGNSA. This CDR3 is CASSLGQLMNTEAFF. Written as DNA, the CDR3 is TGTGCCAGCAGCTTAGGACAGCTGATGAACACTGAAGCTTTCTTT.

This chain connects TRBV6-5 to TRBJ1-6; D ambiguous. Trimming cost V 0 bases and J 7 bases, with 10 bases left between them. Germline V gene data show CDR1 as MNHEY and CDR2 as SVGAGI. The length of the CDR3 is 15 residues. The CDR3 nucleotides read TGTGCCAGCAGTTACTCCGACATGGGGAATTCACCCCTCCACTTT. Translating it yields CASSYSDMGNSPLHF.

The chain couples TRBV2 to TRBJ2-5; D uncertain. Trimming pared 4 bases from V and 5 bases from J, leaving 11 bases between. The CDR3 is made up of 13 amino acids. Germline V lookup: CDR1 SNHLY, CDR2 FYNNEI. DNA for the CDR3: TGTGCCAGCAGTGCCCTGATGGTGGAGACCCAGTACTTC. It specifies CASSALMVETQYF.

There are a few counts of this clonotype. V gene TRBV9 combines with J gene TRBJ2-7; D is undetermined. CDR1 and CDR2 (germline): SGDLS, YYNGEE. The CDR3 contains 14 residues. Trimming removed 0 bases at V and 6 bases at J, with 13 bases between. Here the CDR3 reads CASSVGAGTIEQYF. The CDR3 coding sequence is TGTGCCAGCAGCGTAGGGGCCGGAACAATCGAGCAGTACTTC.

The chain combines TRBV5-6 with TRBJ2-1, with 13 bases identical to TRBD2. J gave up 8 bases and V 3 bases, and 8 bases lay outside the gene matches. CDR3 length: 16 amino acids. CDR1 is SGHDT and CDR2 is YYEEEE in the germline V gene. The CDR3 nucleotides read TGTGCCAGCAGCTACAGGACTAGCGGGAGTACAGATGAGCAGTTCTTC. Protein product: CASSYRTSGSTDEQFF.

The V gene is TRBV12-3 or TRBV12-4, the J gene TRBJ2-3; D is unresolved. The CDR3 sequence is 15 residues long. The V end was cut by 5 bases, the J end by 3 bases, with 15 bases between. As DNA, the CDR3 is TGTGCCAGCAGTCCGCCCCTCTGGAAAACAGATACGCAGTATTTT. Translation: CASSPPLWKTDTQYF.

The rearrangement uses TRBV20-1 and TRBJ2-7; D tentatively fits TRBD1 or TRBD2 (6 bases each). The V end was cut by 3 bases, the J end by 5 bases, with 20 bases between. Germline loops: CDR1 DFQATT, CDR2 SNEGSKA (reference sequence). CDR3 length: 15 amino acids. Here the CDR3 DNA reads TGCAGTGCTAGTGTCGCTCGGGGGCGCGTTGACGAGCAGTACTTC. This gives the protein CSASVARGRVDEQYF.

This clonotype appeared many times. CDR3 sequence reads: CASSQAWGDIQYF. The CDR3 region has the DNA TGTGCCAGCAGCCAAGCGTGGGGTGACATTCAGTACTTC. This chain links TRBV3-1 with TRBJ2-4, with no clear D. The V gene's germline CDR1 is LGHDT and CDR2 YNNKEL (reference sequence). The CDR3 runs to 13 residues. Trimming removed 1 base at V and 8 bases at J, with 9 bases between.

This sequence joins TRBV13 and TRBJ2-7; TRBD1 matches at 10 bases. V was pared by 0 bases and J by 0 bases, with 11 bases of the junction left unmatched. This CDR3 region has 19 residues. Germline loops: CDR1 PRHDT, CDR2 FYEKMQ (reference sequence). The CDR3 spells CASSLGVWTGGFPSYEQYF. The CDR3 bases are TGTGCCAGCAGCTTAGGGGTCTGGACAGGGGGTTTTCCCTCCTACGAGCAGTACTTC.

This clonotype showed up just a few times. The chain carries TRBV9 and TRBJ2-1; 7 bases align to TRBD2. CDR3 length: 15 amino acids. Looked up from germline, CDR1 is SGDLS and CDR2 is YYNGEE. The ends lost 0 bases at V and 7 bases at J; junction bases unmatched: 7. The CDR3 here is CASSVERGGWNEQFF. The DNA of the CDR3 is TGTGCCAGCAGCGTAGAGCGGGGAGGTTGGAATGAGCAGTTCTTC.

This clonotype has more than one count but fewer than ten. The genes are TRBV7-2 and TRBJ1-1; possible D gene TRBD1, 6 bases. The CDR3 has 14 residues. Germline V gives CDR1 SGHTA, CDR2 FQGNSA. V lost 6 bases, J lost 6 bases, and 17 bases lay in between. CDR3 bases: TGTGCCAGCAGTTCAGGGGCCGGGGCGCCTGAAGCTTTCTTT. Translated, it gives CASSSGAGAPEAFF.

The J gene is TRBJ2-1, the V gene TRBV5-1; TRBD2 matches at 10 bases. The V gene end was trimmed by 3 bases and the J gene end by 3 bases; junction bases not matched to a gene: 3. Germline lookup yields CDR1 SGHRS and CDR2 YFSETQ. This CDR3 comprises 15 residues. The chain's CDR3 is CASSSIAGGYNEQFF. The CDR3 coding sequence is TGCGCCAGCAGCTCTATAGCGGGGGGCTACAATGAGCAGTTCTTC.

This clonotype was counted between two and nine times. This chain links TRBV9 with TRBJ2-5; the D gene is possibly TRBD2 (6 bases). V was clipped by 3 bases and J by 0 bases, with 9 bases between them. The CDR3 is 14 amino acids. Per the germline V gene, CDR1 is SGDLS and CDR2 is YYNGEE. Written as DNA, the CDR3 is TGTGCCAGCAGCGCTAAGCGGGACCAAGAGACCCAGTACTTC. Translating it yields CASSAKRDQETQYF.

This clonotype occurred a few times. The chain combines TRBV5-1 with TRBJ2-1, with TRBD2 as a possible D gene (6 bases). The CDR3 contains 17 residues. Trimming stripped 3 bases from V and 8 bases from J, with 24 bases between. Germline CDR1 SGHRS, CDR2 YFSETQ. The CDR3 loop reads CASSWRVGTELIDEQFF. CDR3 sequence (DNA): TGCGCCAGCAGCTGGAGGGTCGGGACCGAACTGATTGATGAGCAGTTCTTC.

The rearrangement links TRBV7-6 to TRBJ2-1; unclear D gene. Germline V gene sequence: CDR1 SGHVS, CDR2 FNYEAQ. This CDR3 region has 13 residues. Deletions cut 5 bases from V and 8 bases from J, with 13 bases between. CDR3 sequence reads: CASSDIQGYEQFF. In DNA form, the CDR3 reads TGTGCCAGCAGCGACATACAAGGGTATGAGCAGTTCTTC.